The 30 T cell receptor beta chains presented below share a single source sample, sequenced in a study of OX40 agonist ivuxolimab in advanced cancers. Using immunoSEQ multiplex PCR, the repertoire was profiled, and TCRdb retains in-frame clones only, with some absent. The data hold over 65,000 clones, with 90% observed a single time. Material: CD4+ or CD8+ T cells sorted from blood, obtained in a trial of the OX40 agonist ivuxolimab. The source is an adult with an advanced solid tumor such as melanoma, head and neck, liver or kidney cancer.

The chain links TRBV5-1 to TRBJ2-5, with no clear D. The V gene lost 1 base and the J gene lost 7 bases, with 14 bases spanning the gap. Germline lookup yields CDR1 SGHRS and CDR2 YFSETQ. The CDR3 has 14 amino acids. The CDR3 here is CASSLSRSRATQYF. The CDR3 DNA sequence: TGCGCCAGCAGCTTGTCGCGAAGTAGGGCGACCCAGTACTTC.

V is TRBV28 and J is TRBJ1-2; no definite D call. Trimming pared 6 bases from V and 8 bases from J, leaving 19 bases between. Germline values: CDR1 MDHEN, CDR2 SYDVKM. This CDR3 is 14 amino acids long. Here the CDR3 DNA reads TGTGCCAGCAGCCCCACACAGCGGCGGTGGGGCTACACCTTC. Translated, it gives CASSPTQRRWGYTF.

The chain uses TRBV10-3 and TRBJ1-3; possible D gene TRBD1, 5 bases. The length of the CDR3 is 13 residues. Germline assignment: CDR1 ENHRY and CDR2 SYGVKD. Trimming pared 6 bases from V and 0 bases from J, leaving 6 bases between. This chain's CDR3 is CAIRGVSGNTIYF. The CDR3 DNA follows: TGTGCCATCAGGGGGGTCTCTGGAAACACCATATATTTT.

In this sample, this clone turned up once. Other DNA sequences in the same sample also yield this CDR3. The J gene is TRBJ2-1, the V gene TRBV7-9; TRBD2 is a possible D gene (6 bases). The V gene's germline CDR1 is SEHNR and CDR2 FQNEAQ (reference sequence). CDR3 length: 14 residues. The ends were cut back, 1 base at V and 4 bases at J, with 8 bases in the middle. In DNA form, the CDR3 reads TGTGCCAGCAGCTTAGTGGGGGGATACAATGAGCAGTTCTTC. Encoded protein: CASSLVGGYNEQFF. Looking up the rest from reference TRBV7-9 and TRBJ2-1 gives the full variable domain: DTGVSQNPRHKITKRGQNVTFRCDPISEHNRLYWYRQTLGQGPEFLTYFQNEAQLEKSRLLSDRFSAERPKGSFSTLEIQRTEQGDSAMYLCASSLVGGYNEQFFGPGTRLTVL.

CDR3 nucleotides: TGTGCCAGCAGTTCCCAGGGAGACGAGCAGTACTTC. Amino acids: CASSSQGDEQYF. The chain employs TRBV6-6 and TRBJ2-7; D tentatively reads TRBD1 or TRBD2 (5 bases each). The CDR3 sequence is 12 residues long. The V gene's germline CDR1 is MNHNY and CDR2 SVGAGI (reference sequence). The ends were cut back, 4 bases at V and 5 bases at J, with 9 bases in the middle.

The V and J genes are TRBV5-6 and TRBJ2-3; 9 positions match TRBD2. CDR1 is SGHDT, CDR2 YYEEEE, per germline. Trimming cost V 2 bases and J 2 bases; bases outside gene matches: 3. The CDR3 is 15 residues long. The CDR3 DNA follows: TGTGCCAGCAGCTTTCTAGCGGGATCCACAGATACGCAGTATTTT. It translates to CASSFLAGSTDTQYF.

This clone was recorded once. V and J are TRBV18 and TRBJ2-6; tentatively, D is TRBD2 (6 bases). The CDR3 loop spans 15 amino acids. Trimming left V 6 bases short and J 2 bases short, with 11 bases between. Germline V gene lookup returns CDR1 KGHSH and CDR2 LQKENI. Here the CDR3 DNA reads TGTGCCAGCTCCATAGGGGAGGCTGGGGCCAACGTCCTGACTTTC. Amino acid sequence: CASSIGEAGANVLTF.

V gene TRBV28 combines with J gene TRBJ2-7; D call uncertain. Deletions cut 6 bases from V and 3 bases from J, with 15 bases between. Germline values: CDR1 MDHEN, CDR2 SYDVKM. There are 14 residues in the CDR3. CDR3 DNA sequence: TGTGCCAGCAGCAAAACCCCGACCTACTACGAGCAGTACTTC. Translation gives CASSKTPTYYEQYF.

This chain's CDR3 is CASSLEGGDSPLHF. The CDR3 nucleotides are TGCGCCAGCAGCTTGGAGGGGGGAGATTCACCCCTCCACTTT. The chain has TRBV5-1 and TRBJ1-6; possibly TRBD1 for D (6 bases). Looked up from germline, CDR1 is SGHRS and CDR2 is YFSETQ. Trimming removed 0 bases from V and 8 bases from J, with 9 bases in between. The CDR3 is 14 residues long.

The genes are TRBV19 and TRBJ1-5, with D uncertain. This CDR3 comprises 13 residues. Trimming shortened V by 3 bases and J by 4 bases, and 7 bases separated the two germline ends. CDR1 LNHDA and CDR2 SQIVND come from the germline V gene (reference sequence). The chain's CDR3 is CASSILENQPQHF. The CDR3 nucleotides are TGTGCCAGTAGTATTCTGGAAAATCAGCCCCAGCATTTT.

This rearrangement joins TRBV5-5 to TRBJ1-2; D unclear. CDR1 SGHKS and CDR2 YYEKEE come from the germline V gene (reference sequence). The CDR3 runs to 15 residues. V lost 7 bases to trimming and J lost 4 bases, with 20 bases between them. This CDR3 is CASLRMADPVYGYTF. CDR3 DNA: TGTGCCAGCCTCCGAATGGCTGACCCAGTCTATGGCTACACCTTC.

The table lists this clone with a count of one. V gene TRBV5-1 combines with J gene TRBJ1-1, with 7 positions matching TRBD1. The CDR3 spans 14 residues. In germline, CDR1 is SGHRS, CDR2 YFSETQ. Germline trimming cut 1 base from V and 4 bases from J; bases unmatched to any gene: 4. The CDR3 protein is CASSLTGESTEAFF. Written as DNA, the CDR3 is TGCGCCAGCAGCTTGACAGGGGAATCCACTGAAGCTTTCTTT.

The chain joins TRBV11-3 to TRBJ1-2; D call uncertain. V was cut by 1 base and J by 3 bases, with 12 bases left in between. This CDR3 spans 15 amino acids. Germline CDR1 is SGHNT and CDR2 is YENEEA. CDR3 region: CASSLGPGSDYGYTF. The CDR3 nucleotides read TGTGCCAGCAGCTTAGGCCCAGGATCGGACTATGGCTACACCTTC.

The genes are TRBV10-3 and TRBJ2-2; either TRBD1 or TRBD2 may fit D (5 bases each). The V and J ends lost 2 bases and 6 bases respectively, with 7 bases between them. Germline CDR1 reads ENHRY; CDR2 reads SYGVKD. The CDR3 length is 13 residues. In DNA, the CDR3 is TGTGCCATCAGTGAGCGGGGCTCCGGGGAGCTGTTTTTT. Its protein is CAISERGSGELFF.

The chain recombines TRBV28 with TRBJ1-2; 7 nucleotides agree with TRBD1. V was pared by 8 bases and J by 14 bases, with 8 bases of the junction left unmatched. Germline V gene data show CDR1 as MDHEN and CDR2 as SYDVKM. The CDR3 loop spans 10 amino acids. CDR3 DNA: TGTGCCAGCGGGTGGGACAGCGGAACCTTC. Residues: CASGWDSGTF.

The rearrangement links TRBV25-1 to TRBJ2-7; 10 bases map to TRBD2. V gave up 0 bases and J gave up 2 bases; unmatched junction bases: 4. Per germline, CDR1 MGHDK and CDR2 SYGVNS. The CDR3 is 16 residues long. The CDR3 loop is CASSEYSSGGTYEQYF. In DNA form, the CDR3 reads TGTGCCAGCAGTGAATACAGTAGCGGGGGGACCTACGAGCAGTACTTC.

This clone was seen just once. CDR3 residues: CASSAGFYGYTIYF. The CDR3 DNA follows: TGTGCCAGCAGCGCAGGGTTTTACGGATACACCATATATTTT. V usage is TRBV27 and J usage is TRBJ1-3, with D perhaps matching TRBD1 (5 bases). The CDR3 length is 14 residues. Germline CDR1 and CDR2: MNHEY and SMNVEV (reference sequence). V was cut by 6 bases and J by 8 bases, with 17 bases left in between.

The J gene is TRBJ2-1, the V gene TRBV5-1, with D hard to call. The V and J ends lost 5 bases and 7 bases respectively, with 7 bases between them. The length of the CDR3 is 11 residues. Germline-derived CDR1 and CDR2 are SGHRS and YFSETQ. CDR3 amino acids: CASSVGNEQFF. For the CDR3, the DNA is TGCGCCAGCAGTGTGGGGAATGAGCAGTTCTTC.

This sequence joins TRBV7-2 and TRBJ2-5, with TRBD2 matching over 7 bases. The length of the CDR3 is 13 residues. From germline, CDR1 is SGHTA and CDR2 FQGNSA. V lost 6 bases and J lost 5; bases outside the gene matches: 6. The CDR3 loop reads CASSRGESETQYF. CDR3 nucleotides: TGTGCCAGCAGTCGGGGGGAGTCGGAGACCCAGTACTTC.

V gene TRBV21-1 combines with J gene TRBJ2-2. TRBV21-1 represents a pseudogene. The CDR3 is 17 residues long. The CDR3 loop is CASSKGEGRWDTGELFF. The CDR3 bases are TGTGCCAGCAGCAAAGGGGAAGGCCGTTGGGACACCGGGGAGCTGTTTTTT.

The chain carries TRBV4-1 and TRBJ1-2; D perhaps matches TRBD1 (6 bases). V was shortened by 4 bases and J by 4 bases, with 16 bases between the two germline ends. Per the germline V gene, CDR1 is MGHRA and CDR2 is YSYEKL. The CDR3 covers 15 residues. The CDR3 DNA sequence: TGCGCCAGCAGCCCAGATGATGACAGGAGCTATGGCTACACCTTC. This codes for CASSPDDDRSYGYTF.

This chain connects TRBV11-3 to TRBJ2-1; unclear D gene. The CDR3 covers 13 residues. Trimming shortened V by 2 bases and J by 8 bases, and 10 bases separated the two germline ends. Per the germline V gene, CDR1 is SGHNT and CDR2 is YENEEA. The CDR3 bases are TGTGCCAGCAGCTTACCCCAAAGGGATGAGCAGTTCTTC. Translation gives CASSLPQRDEQFF.

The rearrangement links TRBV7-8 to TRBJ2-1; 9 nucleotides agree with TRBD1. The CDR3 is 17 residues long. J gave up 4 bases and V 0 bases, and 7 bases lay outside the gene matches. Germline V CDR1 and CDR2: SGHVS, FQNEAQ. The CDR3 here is CASSLAGQGQGYNEQFF. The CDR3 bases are TGTGCCAGCAGCTTAGCGGGACAAGGACAGGGGTACAATGAGCAGTTCTTC.

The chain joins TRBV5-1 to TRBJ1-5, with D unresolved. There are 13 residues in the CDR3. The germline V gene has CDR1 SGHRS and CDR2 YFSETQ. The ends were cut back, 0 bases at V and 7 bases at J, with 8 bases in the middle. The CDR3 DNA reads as TGCGCCAGCAGCTTGGCCCCTGAACAGCCCCAGCATTTT. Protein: CASSLAPEQPQHF.

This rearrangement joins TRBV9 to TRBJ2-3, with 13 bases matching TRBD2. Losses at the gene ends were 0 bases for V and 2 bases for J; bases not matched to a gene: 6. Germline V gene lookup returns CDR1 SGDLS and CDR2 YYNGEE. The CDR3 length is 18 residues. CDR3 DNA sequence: TGTGCCAGCAGCGTAGAAGGGACTAGCGGGGCTATCACAGATACGCAGTATTTT. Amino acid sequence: CASSVEGTSGAITDTQYF.

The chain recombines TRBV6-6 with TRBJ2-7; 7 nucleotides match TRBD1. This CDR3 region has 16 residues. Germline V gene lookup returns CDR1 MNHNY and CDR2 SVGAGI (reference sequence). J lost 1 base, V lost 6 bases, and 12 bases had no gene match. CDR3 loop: CASSLGTAVSSYEQYF. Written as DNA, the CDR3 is TGTGCCAGCAGCCTAGGGACAGCTGTTTCTTCCTACGAGCAGTACTTC.

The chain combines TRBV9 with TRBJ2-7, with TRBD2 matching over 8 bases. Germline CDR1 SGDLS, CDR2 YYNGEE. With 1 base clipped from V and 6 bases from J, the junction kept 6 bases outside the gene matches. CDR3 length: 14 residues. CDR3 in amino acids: CASSVTLSGTEQYF. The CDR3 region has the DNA TGTGCCAGCAGCGTAACCCTTAGCGGGACCGAGCAGTACTTC.

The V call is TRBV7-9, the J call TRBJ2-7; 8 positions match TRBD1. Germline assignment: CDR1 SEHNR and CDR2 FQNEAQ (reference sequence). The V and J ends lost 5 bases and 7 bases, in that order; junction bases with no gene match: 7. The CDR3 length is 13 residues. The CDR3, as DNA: TGTGCCAGCAGCCGAGGACAGGGTGAAGAGCAGTACTTC. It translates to CASSRGQGEEQYF.

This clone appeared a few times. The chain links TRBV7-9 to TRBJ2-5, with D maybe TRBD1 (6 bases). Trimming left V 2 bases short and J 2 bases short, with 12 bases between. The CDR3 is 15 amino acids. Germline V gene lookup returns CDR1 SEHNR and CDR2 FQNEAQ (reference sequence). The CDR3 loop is CASSLFPGQQETQYF. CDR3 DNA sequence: TGTGCCAGCAGCTTATTCCCTGGACAGCAAGAGACCCAGTACTTC.

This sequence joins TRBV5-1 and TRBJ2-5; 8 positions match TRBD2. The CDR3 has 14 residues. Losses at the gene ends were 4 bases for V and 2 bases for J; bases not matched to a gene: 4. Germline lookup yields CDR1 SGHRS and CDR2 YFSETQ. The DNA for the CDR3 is TGCGCCAGCAGCCCGGGACTAGGGCAAGAGACCCAGTACTTC. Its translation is CASSPGLGQETQYF.